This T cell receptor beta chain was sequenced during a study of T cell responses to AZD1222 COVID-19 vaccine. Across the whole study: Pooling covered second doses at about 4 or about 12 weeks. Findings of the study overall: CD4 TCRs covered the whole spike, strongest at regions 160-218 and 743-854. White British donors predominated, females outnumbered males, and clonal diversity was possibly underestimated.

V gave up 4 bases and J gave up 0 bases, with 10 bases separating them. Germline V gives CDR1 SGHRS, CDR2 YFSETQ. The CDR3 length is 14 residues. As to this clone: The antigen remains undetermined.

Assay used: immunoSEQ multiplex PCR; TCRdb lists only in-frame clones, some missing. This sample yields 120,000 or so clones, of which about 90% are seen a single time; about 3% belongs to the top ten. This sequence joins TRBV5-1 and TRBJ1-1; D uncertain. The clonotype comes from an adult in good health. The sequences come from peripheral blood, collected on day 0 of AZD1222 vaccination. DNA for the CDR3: TGCGCCAGCAGCGGCGACGGGATGAACACTGAAGCTTTCTTT. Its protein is CASSGDGMNTEAFF.